This TCR beta chain was observed in a study of OX40 agonist ivuxolimab in advanced cancers. Study details: From roughly 20 to 85 years was the age range, with a mean of approximately 63 years, and 65% to 90% were male.

To note about this clone: Antigen unknown.

Assay used: immunoSEQ multiplex PCR; TCRdb lists only in-frame clones, some missing. The sample has about 62,000 clones, more than 85% seen once; the top ten hold 0.62%. Study results and caveats: CD8+ T cells showed, on average, more clonal expansion than CD4+ cells.

This CDR3 comprises 15 residues. Trimming took 1 base from V and 7 from J; bases not matched to a gene: 5. CDR1 and CDR2 (germline): GTSNPN, SVGIG (reference sequence). Sequenced material: CD4+ or CD8+ T cells sorted from blood, taken in a trial of the OX40 agonist ivuxolimab. The sequence was obtained from an adult with an advanced solid tumor such as melanoma, head and neck, liver or kidney cancer. The V and J genes are TRBV30 and TRBJ2-1; 12 bases are shared with TRBD2. The CDR3 is CAWSALAGGVNEQFF. The CDR3 DNA reads as TGTGCCTGGAGTGCACTAGCGGGGGGTGTAAATGAGCAGTTCTTC.